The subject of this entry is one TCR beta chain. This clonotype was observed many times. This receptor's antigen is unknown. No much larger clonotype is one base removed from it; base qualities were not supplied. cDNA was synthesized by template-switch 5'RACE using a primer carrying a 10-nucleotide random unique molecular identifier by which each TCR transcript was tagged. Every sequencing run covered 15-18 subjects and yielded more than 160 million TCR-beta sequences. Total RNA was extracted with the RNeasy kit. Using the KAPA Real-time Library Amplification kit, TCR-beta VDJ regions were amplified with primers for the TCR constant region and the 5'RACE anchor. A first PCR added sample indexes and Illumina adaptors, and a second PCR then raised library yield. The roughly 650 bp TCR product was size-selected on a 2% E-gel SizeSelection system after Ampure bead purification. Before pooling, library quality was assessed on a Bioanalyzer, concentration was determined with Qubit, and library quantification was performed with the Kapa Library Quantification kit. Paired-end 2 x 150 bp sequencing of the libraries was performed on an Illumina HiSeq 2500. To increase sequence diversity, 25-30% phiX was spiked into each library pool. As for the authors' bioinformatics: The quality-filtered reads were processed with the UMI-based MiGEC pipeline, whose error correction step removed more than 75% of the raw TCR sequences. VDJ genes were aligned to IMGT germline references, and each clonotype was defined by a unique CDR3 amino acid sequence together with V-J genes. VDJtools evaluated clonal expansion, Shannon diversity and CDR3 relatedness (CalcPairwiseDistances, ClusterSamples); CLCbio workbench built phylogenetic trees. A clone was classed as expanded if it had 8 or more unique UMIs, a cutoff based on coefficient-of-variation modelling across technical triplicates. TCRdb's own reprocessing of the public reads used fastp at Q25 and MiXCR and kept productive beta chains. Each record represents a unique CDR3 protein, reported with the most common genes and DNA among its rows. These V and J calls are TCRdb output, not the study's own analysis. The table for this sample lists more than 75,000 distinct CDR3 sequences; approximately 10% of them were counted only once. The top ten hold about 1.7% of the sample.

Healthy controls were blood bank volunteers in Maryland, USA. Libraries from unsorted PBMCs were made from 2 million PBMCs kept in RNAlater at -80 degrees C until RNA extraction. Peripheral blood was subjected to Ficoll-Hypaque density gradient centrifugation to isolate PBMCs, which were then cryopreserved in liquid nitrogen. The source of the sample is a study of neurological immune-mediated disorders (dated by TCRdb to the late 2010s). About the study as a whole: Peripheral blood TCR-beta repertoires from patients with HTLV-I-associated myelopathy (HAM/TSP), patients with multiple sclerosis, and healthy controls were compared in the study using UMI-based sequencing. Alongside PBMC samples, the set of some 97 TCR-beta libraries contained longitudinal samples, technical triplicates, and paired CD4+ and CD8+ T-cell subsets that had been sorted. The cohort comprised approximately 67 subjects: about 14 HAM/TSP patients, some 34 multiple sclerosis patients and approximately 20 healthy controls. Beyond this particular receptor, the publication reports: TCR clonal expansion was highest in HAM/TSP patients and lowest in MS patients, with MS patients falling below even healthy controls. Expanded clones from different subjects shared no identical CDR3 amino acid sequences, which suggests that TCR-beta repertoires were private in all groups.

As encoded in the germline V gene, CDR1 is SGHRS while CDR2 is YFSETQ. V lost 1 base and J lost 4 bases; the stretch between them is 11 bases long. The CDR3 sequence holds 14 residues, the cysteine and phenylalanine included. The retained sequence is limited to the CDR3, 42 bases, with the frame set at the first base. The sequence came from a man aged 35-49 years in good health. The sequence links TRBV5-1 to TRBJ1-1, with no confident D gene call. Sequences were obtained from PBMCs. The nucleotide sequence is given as TGCGCCAGCAGCTTGAATGGGCTGGGCACTGAAGCTTTCTTT. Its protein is CASSLNGLGTEAFF. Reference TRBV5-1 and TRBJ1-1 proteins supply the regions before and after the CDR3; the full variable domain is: KAGVTQTPRYLIKTRGQQVTLSCSPISGHRSVSWYQQTPGQGLQFLFEYFSETQRNKGNFPGRFSGRQFSNSRSEMNVSTLELGDSALYLCASSLNGLGTEAFFGQGTRLTVV.